Listed below are T cell receptor beta chains from one sample, sequenced in a study of graft-versus-host responses after intestinal transplantation. Assay: immunoSEQ multiplex PCR; the TCRdb copy retains only in-frame clones and omits some. This table has some 48,000 clones, roughly 95% appearing once. No antigen is known for these receptors. Sample: unstimulated CD8+ T cells sorted from spleen or lymph node cells, taken before transplant. Receptors were obtained from a human donor who was the organ donor for an intestinal transplant. CDR3s include the opening cysteine and the closing phenylalanine or tryptophan. D genes are given only for firm matches.

TRBV27 | TRBD2 | CASSLGLATIPYEQYF
TRBV28 | TRBD1 | CASSSGQGERVDQETQYF
TRBV4-1 | . | CASSQESQTAHGYTF
TRBV28 | TRBD2 | CASSSPFGGAYNEQFF
TRBV4-1 | . | CASSQVFLDGYEQYF
TRBV30 | . | CAWSVDGSQPQHF
TRBV19 | . | CASNVWGDTPGELFF
TRBV7-6 | . | CASSETTGGVYGYTF
TRBV7-9 | . | CASSPLFQQNTGELFF
TRBV11-2 | . | CASSFTGTEAFF
TRBV18 | . | CASSPFRYVGASYEQYF
TRBV15 | TRBD1 | CATSRDLLGQEFYEQYF
TRBV20-1 | . | CSARVGYEQYF
TRBV10-2 | TRBD2 | CASRGGGASDEQYF
TRBV7-6 | . | CASSSDPPGGSLFF
TRBV6-1 | . | CASFEGDSNQPQHF
TRBV7-6 | . | CASRRGAGELFF
TRBV7-9 | . | CASSLGKTEAFF
TRBV7-9 | TRBD2 | CASSFTTSGVGEQYF
TRBV27 | . | CASSFGGSGTEAFF
TRBV5-6 | . | CASSLGQLSGNTIYF
TRBV2 | TRBD1 | CASSATGTGTINEQFF
TRBV4-1 | TRBD1 | CASSQGQGANTGELFF
TRBV13 | TRBD1 | CASSSNLPGQQQEFYEQYF
TRBV7-8 | . | CASSLAQSPGYGYTF
TRBV4-2 | . | CASSQEQASEAYEQYF
TRBV7-9 | TRBD1 | CASSLWTGGSNQPQHF
TRBV6-5 | . | CASHTLSHEQFF
TRBV19 | . | CASGGYNAEAFF
TRBV21-1 | . | CASSKPQKWGRNSGNTIYF
TRBV11-3 | . | CASSLLQSYEQYF
TRBV9 | . | CASSTWDGYGYTF
TRBV6-1 | TRBD1 | CASSEGQGYGYTF
TRBV11-3 | TRBD1 | CASSLGPGQGAGANVLTF
TRBV30 | . | CAWTSSGNTIYF
TRBV5-1 | TRBD1 | CASSLEGVGQGYEQYF
TRBV27 | . | CASGTGEQYF
TRBV13 | . | CASSLTETQYF
TRBV25-1 | TRBD1 | CASSEQGSYEQYF
TRBV27 | . | CASINWGWNTEAFF
TRBV6-1 | TRBD2 | CASSVELAWQETQYF
TRBV11-3 | . | CASSLARPYEQYF
TRBV5-1 | TRBD2 | CASSLSPPLAGDYEQYF
TRBV5-6 | . | CASSLTWTSSYEQYF
TRBV11-2 | . | CASSTSGTDTQYF
TRBV5-1 | . | CASSLVLGREGETQYF
TRBV2 | . | CASTPFGGTYEQYF
TRBV4-1 | . | CASSQEEGFSSYEQYF
TRBV14 | . | CASSQDSSGYGSDTQYF
TRBV4-1 | TRBD1 | CASSQSTGDGYTF
TRBV5-4 | . | CASSPVGAEDYGYTF